This T cell receptor beta chain was captured in a study of CXCR3-negative and CXCR3-positive naive CD8 T cells. Study-level results: Memory cells differed in TRBV-TRBJ usage, but naive CXCR3-negative and CXCR3-positive cells had similar usage. Cryopreserved cells partially lost CXCR3 expression, and fresh PBMCs were used in most assays. CXCR3-positive naive cells had more hydrophobic TRB CDR3s than CXCR3-negative naive cells.

All CD8+ T cell subsets were sorted in triplicate at 300,000 to 350,000 cells each. Naive CD8+ T cells displayed a CD45RO-CCR7+CD27+CD95- phenotype. A note on this clonotype: Its antigen is unidentified.

With UMI labels, 5' RACE was used to prepare the TRB cDNA libraries. TCRdb re-called the 5' RACE reads; one entry per CDR3 protein, DNA not given. This sample's table reports roughly 110,000 distinct CDR3 sequences. The receptor was isolated from a human donor in good health. Some clones in this sample may be carry-over from other donors' samples. The sequenced sample was naive CXCR3+ CD8+ T cells from blood. Subset meaning: CD45RO-CCR7+CD27+CD95- naive CD8+ T cells expressing CXCR3 (TNR3+).

The CDR3 spells CSVEEMGTGVYEQYF. The chain combines TRBV29-1 with TRBJ2-7; the TCRdb D gene call, TRBD1, has no DNA to confirm it. The CDR3 covers 15 residues. In germline, CDR1 is SQVTM, CDR2 ANQGSEA.